This TCR beta chain is from a study of naive and memory T cell subsets. Ligated cDNA underwent four rounds of PCR with nested alpha and beta constant region primers and SP2. Reverse transcription of blood and skin TCR RNA was primed at alpha and beta constant regions. TCRdb processed the 5' RACE reads anew with MiXCR; each CDR3 protein has one entry. The sample carries tens of thousands of distinct CDR3 sequences, about 4.5% recorded once. In this sample, this clonotype turned up many times. The library had UMIs added by 3' ligation of an oligonucleotide to TCR cDNA. Whole-blood samples were 2.5 to 3 ml of peripheral blood from healthy adult volunteers. The TCR sequence derives from a female donor in good health.

CDR3 amino acids: CASSFWTSGYSYNEQFF. Written as DNA, the CDR3 is TGCGCCAGCAGCTTTTGGACTAGCGGGTACTCCTACAATGAGCAGTTCTTC. V is TRBV5-1 and J is TRBJ2-1; 11 bases align to TRBD2. With V trimmed by 2 bases and J by 0 bases, 4 bases remained unmatched. This CDR3 region has 17 residues. Germline values: CDR1 SGHRS, CDR2 YFSETQ.